The 23 T cell receptor beta chains given below trace back to one sample, sequenced in a study of T cell repertoires in cytomegalovirus infection. Each CDR3 protein gets one entry after TCRdb re-called the reads with MiXCR. The data hold about 71,000 distinct CDR3 sequences, with 20% to 25% observed a single time. Their antigens remain unidentified. Specimen: CD8+ T cells from cultured PBMCs, collected from culture after CMV antigen stimulation. Source of these receptors: a human donor in good health (CMV status not recorded). Some clones in this sample may be carry-over from other donors' samples.

The rearrangement links TRBV4-1 to TRBJ2-7; D is perhaps TRBD2 (6 bases). With 4 bases removed from V and 2 bases from J, the gap between germline ends came to 15 bases. The CDR3 has 15 residues. Germline values: CDR1 MGHRA, CDR2 YSYEKL. This chain's CDR3 is CASSRMEGPTYEQYF. The CDR3 region has the DNA TGCGCCAGCAGCCGGATGGAGGGACCAACCTACGAGCAGTACTTC.

This clonotype was seen more than once but under ten times. This chain connects TRBV9 to TRBJ2-3; 11 positions agree with TRBD2. The CDR3 spans 17 residues. The ends lost 4 bases at V and 2 bases at J; junction bases unmatched: 9. Germline assignment: CDR1 SGDLS and CDR2 YYNGEE. The CDR3 region is CASSPWGSGGATDTQYF. The CDR3 region has the DNA TGTGCCAGCAGCCCCTGGGGTAGCGGGGGGGCCACAGATACGCAGTATTTT.

This clonotype has more than one count but fewer than ten. The chain joins TRBV7-2 to TRBJ1-1, with D perhaps TRBD1 (5 bases). Germline CDR1 SGHTA, CDR2 FQGNSA. The CDR3 covers 13 residues. V was trimmed by 8 bases and J by 1 base, leaving 11 bases between them. The CDR3 loop is CASRTWANTEAFF. The CDR3 DNA follows: TGTGCCAGCCGGACATGGGCGAACACTGAAGCTTTCTTT.

This clonotype was seen more than once but under ten times. V is TRBV2 and J is TRBJ2-6; D may be TRBD1 (6 bases). V was clipped by 4 bases and J by 0 bases, with 13 bases between them. The germline V gene encodes CDR1 SNHLY and CDR2 FYNNEI. The CDR3 extends over 17 amino acids. The CDR3 nucleotides are TGTGCCAGCAGTGCCCCAGGGGTATCCTCTGGGGCCAACGTCCTGACTTTC. Protein sequence: CASSAPGVSSGANVLTF. Supplemented by reference TRBV2 and TRBJ2-6, the full variable domain reads EPEVTQTPSHQVTQMGQEVILRCVPISNHLYFYWYRQILGQKVEFLVSFYNNEISEKSEIFDDQFSVERPDGSNFTLKIRSTKLEDSAMYFCASSAPGVSSGANVLTFGAGSRLTVL.

V and J are TRBV5-1 and TRBJ1-1, with no clear D. There are 13 residues in the CDR3. Germline V lookup: CDR1 SGHRS, CDR2 YFSETQ. V shed 0 bases and J shed 7 bases, with 10 bases lying between them. CDR3 DNA sequence: TGCGCCAGCAGCTTGGCTGGCTCGGGTGAAGCTTTCTTT. It translates to CASSLAGSGEAFF.

The chain uses TRBV7-8 and TRBJ1-4; D is ambiguous. The V gene lost 1 base and the J gene lost 8 bases, with 11 bases spanning the gap. Germline values: CDR1 SGHVS, CDR2 FQNEAQ. The length of the CDR3 is 14 residues. CDR3 DNA: TGTGCCAGCAGCTTAGATGAGGGTTTCGAAAAACTGTTTTTT. Translated, it gives CASSLDEGFEKLFF.

This rearrangement joins TRBV13 to TRBJ2-1; D not resolved. The CDR3 is made up of 17 amino acids. CDR1 and CDR2 from the germline V gene are PRHDT and FYEKMQ (reference sequence). The germline V and J ends were trimmed by 5 bases and 0 bases, with 17 bases remaining between them. The CDR3 DNA sequence: TGTGCCAGCAGCAAATCCGCTGGGTGGAGCTCCTACAATGAGCAGTTCTTC. Its translation is CASSKSAGWSSYNEQFF.

This clonotype was observed a few times. The CDR3 DNA reads TGTGCCAGCAGTGAGCGTAGAGTGGCCGGGGAGCTGTTTTTT. Protein: CASSERRVAGELFF. The chain couples TRBV2 to TRBJ2-2, with D unclear. The ends were cut back, 3 bases at V and 6 bases at J, with 11 bases in the middle. Germline loops: CDR1 SNHLY, CDR2 FYNNEI. The CDR3 extends over 14 amino acids. The whole variable domain, filled in from reference TRBV2 and TRBJ2-2, reads EPEVTQTPSHQVTQMGQEVILRCVPISNHLYFYWYRQILGQKVEFLVSFYNNEISEKSEIFDDQFSVERPDGSNFTLKIRSTKLEDSAMYFCASSERRVAGELFFGEGSRLTVL.

In its sample, this clonotype was seen a few times. The CDR3 DNA reads TGTGCCAGCAGCTGGACAGTTCAAGAGACCCAGTACTTC. Translating gives CASSWTVQETQYF. The chain is built from TRBV5-6 and TRBJ2-5; a weak D match, TRBD1 (6 bases). The germline gives CDR1 SGHDT, CDR2 YYEEEE. Deletions cut 3 bases from V and 2 bases from J, with 8 bases between. This CDR3 contains 13 residues.

The V and J genes are TRBV7-8 and TRBJ2-2; D possibly uses TRBD1 or TRBD2 (5 bases each). The ends were cut back, 4 bases at V and 5 bases at J, with 17 bases in the middle. The germline CDR1 and CDR2 sequences are SGHVS and FQNEAQ. The CDR3 covers 16 residues. The CDR3 reads CASSSGPAHSTGELFF. The CDR3 DNA reads as TGTGCCAGCAGCTCGGGGCCTGCCCACAGTACCGGGGAGCTGTTTTTT.

The rearrangement uses TRBV28 and TRBJ2-5; no clear D. The CDR3 loop spans 11 amino acids. The germline gives CDR1 MDHEN, CDR2 SYDVKM. Trimming removed 8 bases at V and 3 bases at J, with 7 bases between. CDR3 DNA sequence: TGTGCCAGCGAGTCCGAAGAGACCCAGTACTTC. This translates into CASESEETQYF.

V is TRBV4-1 and J is TRBJ1-1, with D unclear. The V gene's germline CDR1 is MGHRA and CDR2 YSYEKL. The CDR3 is 11 residues long. The germline V and J ends were trimmed by 0 bases and 10 bases, with 6 bases remaining between them. CDR3 residues: CASSQDRGAFF. In DNA, the CDR3 is TGCGCCAGCAGCCAAGATCGCGGAGCTTTCTTT.

This clonotype has a count of ten or more. The chain has TRBV7-8 and TRBJ2-3; 8 bases fit TRBD2. After removal of 4 bases from V and 5 bases from J, the junction contained 5 bases not matched to a gene. Looked up from germline, CDR1 is SGHVS and CDR2 is FQNEAQ. This CDR3 is built from 14 residues. The CDR3 spells CASSSGGYLDTQYF. The DNA of the CDR3 is TGTGCCAGCAGCTCGGGAGGGTACCTAGATACGCAGTATTTT.

The V call is TRBV20-1, the J call TRBJ2-7; D perhaps matches TRBD1 (6 bases). The germline V gene encodes CDR1 DFQATT and CDR2 SNEGSKA (reference sequence). The CDR3 totals 18 residues. The V and J ends lost 4 bases and 3 bases respectively, with 28 bases between them. CDR3 in amino acids: CSAMETVVQGGPFYEQYF. The CDR3 region has the DNA TGCAGTGCTATGGAGACAGTTGTCCAAGGGGGACCTTTCTACGAGCAGTACTTC.

The chain employs TRBV6-2 or TRBV6-3 and TRBJ1-2; possibly TRBD1 for D (5 bases). This CDR3 region has 17 residues. The V and J ends lost 3 bases and 1 base respectively, with 18 bases between them. The V gene's germline CDR1 is MNHEY and CDR2 SVGEGT. CDR3 loop: CASSYGPGTEINYGYTF. For the CDR3, the DNA is TGTGCCAGCAGTTATGGGCCCGGGACGGAAATTAACTATGGCTACACCTTC.

This chain joins TRBV29-1 and TRBJ2-7, with a weak D call TRBD1 (5 bases). This CDR3 is 14 amino acids long. Trimming stripped 4 bases from V and 0 bases from J, with 13 bases between. Germline lookup yields CDR1 SQVTM and CDR2 ANQGSEA. The CDR3 loop is CSVVPGLSSYEQYF. Written as DNA, the CDR3 is TGCAGCGTTGTCCCAGGGTTAAGCTCCTACGAGCAGTACTTC.

This rearrangement joins TRBV2 to TRBJ2-7, with a weak D call TRBD2 (6 bases). The germline V and J ends were trimmed by 7 bases and 3 bases, with 7 bases remaining between them. Germline V gene data show CDR1 as SNHLY and CDR2 as FYNNEI. The CDR3 has 11 amino acids. CDR3 bases: TGTGCCAGCAAGGGACTCTACGAGCAGTACTTC. Amino acid sequence: CASKGLYEQYF.

CDR3 loop: CASSLWSGGRSIETQYF. Written as DNA, the CDR3 is TGTGCCAGCAGTTTATGGTCGGGGGGGCGCAGTATAGAGACCCAGTACTTC. This rearrangement joins TRBV27 to TRBJ2-5, with TRBD2 matching 8 bases. This CDR3 is 17 amino acids long. The germline V gene encodes CDR1 MNHEY and CDR2 SMNVEV (reference sequence). V gave up 1 base and J gave up 4 bases; unmatched junction bases: 11.

The chain links TRBV4-1 to TRBJ2-3, with TRBD2 as a possible D gene (5 bases). The V end was cut by 4 bases, the J end by 0 bases, with 8 bases between. The germline CDR1 and CDR2 sequences are MGHRA and YSYEKL. This CDR3 region has 14 residues. The CDR3 DNA is TGCGCCAGCAGCCTCCCGGGGAGCACAGATACGCAGTATTTT. Its translation: CASSLPGSTDTQYF.

The chain couples TRBV10-3 to TRBJ2-5, with 9 nucleotides matching TRBD2. Germline V gives CDR1 ENHRY, CDR2 SYGVKD. The CDR3 covers 17 residues. J lost 1 base, V lost 7 bases, and 13 bases had no gene match. The CDR3 protein is CAITEGLAGTRQETQYF. The CDR3 coding sequence is TGTGCCATCACCGAGGGTCTAGCGGGGACCCGCCAAGAGACCCAGTACTTC.

The chain couples TRBV12-3 or TRBV12-4 to TRBJ2-5; D remains ambiguous. Trimming removed 4 bases from V and 0 bases from J, with 9 bases in between. The CDR3 totals 14 residues. The CDR3 DNA reads as TGTGCCAGCAGTTCTGTACTTTACCAAGAGACCCAGTACTTC. It translates to CASSSVLYQETQYF.

This chain joins TRBV12-3 or TRBV12-4 and TRBJ2-1, with D possibly TRBD2 on 7 matching bases. V lost 6 bases, J lost 9 bases, and 12 bases lay in between. The CDR3 is made up of 12 amino acids. The CDR3 DNA sequence: TGTGCCAGCAGACGGGGGGCCTTTGAGCAGTTCTTC. Protein product: CASRRGAFEQFF.

This clonotype was detected only a few times. The rearrangement links TRBV29-1 to TRBJ2-2, with D possibly TRBD1 on 5 matching bases. The length of the CDR3 is 14 residues. Germline CDR1 is SQVTM and CDR2 is ANQGSEA. V lost 7 bases and J lost 1, with 13 bases in between. CDR3 DNA: TGCAGCGCTCTCAGGGTTGAGAACACCGGGGAGCTGTTTTTT. Amino acid sequence: CSALRVENTGELFF.